The 21 T cell receptor beta chains in this list originate from one sample, sequenced in a study of OX40 agonist ivuxolimab in advanced cancers. Produced via immunoSEQ multiplex PCR; TCRdb's table is partial and in-frame only. The data contain about 58,000 clones, about 82% of them singletons. Sequenced here: CD4+ or CD8+ T cells sorted from blood, sampled in a trial of the OX40 agonist ivuxolimab. The source of these receptors is an adult with an advanced solid tumor such as melanoma, head and neck, liver or kidney cancer.

The chain links TRBV18 to TRBJ1-2; D might be TRBD1 (6 bases). V was shortened by 3 bases and J by 3 bases, with 11 bases between the two germline ends. The CDR3 totals 14 residues. Germline V lookup: CDR1 KGHSH, CDR2 LQKENI. As DNA, the CDR3 is TGTGCCAGCTCACCTAAAACAGGGCACTATGGCTACACCTTC. Translating it yields CASSPKTGHYGYTF.

This chain joins TRBV20-1 and TRBJ2-3, with 7 positions matching TRBD1. The CDR3 has 11 amino acids. The V and J ends lost 4 bases and 8 bases, in that order; junction bases with no gene match: 3. In germline, CDR1 is DFQATT, CDR2 SNEGSKA (reference sequence). In DNA form, the CDR3 reads TGCAGTGCTAAGACAGGGATTACGCAGTATTTT. Encoded protein: CSAKTGITQYF.

V and J are TRBV11-2 and TRBJ2-1; D perhaps matches TRBD2 (5 bases). CDR3 length equals 18 residues. Germline V gives CDR1 SGHAT, CDR2 FQNNGV. Trimming shortened V by 1 base and J by 0 bases, and 16 bases separated the two germline ends. CDR3 residues: CASSLVVGGFNSYNEQFF. The CDR3 DNA reads as TGTGCCAGCAGCTTAGTGGTCGGCGGGTTTAACTCCTACAATGAGCAGTTCTTC.

This rearrangement joins TRBV5-1 to TRBJ1-2; D is uncertain. The germline V gene has CDR1 SGHRS and CDR2 YFSETQ. The V and J ends lost 4 bases and 4 bases respectively, with 17 bases between them. The CDR3 runs 15 residues. In DNA, the CDR3 is TGCGCCAGCAGCCTCGACGTTCCGCGGGGCTATGGCTACACCTTC. Protein product: CASSLDVPRGYGYTF.

V usage is TRBV13 and J usage is TRBJ2-2, with 9 bases identical to TRBD2. The CDR3 contains 18 residues. V trimming: 2 bases; J trimming: 2 bases; junction bases outside the gene matches: 9. The germline V gene has CDR1 PRHDT and CDR2 FYEKMQ (reference sequence). CDR3 coding DNA: TGTGCCAGCAGCTTATCCCAGCGGGGGGCCGAAAACACCGGGGAGCTGTTTTTT. This sequence encodes CASSLSQRGAENTGELFF.

The V and J genes are TRBV15 and TRBJ2-7; D ambiguous. V lost 2 bases, J lost 2 bases, and 7 bases lay in between. Per germline, CDR1 LNHNV and CDR2 YYDKDF (reference sequence). CDR3 length: 13 residues. Written as DNA, the CDR3 is TGTGCCACCAGCAGACAGGTAGCCTACGAGCAGTACTTC. Translated: CATSRQVAYEQYF. The variable domain in full, with the rest retrieved from reference TRBV15 and TRBJ2-7, is DAMVIQNPRYQVTQFGKPVTLSCSQTLNHNVMYWYQQKSSQAPKLLFHYYDKDFNNEADTPDNFQSRRPNTSFCFLDIRSPGLGDTAMYLCATSRQVAYEQYFGPGTRLTVT.

J is TRBJ1-1 and V is TRBV11-2, with D unresolved. Trimming pared 8 bases from V and 6 bases from J, leaving 16 bases between. Per the germline V gene, CDR1 is SGHAT and CDR2 is FQNNGV. The CDR3 spans 13 residues. The CDR3 is CASRRSGIAEAFF. The CDR3 DNA sequence: TGTGCCAGCCGTCGCAGTGGTATCGCTGAAGCTTTCTTT.

The V call is TRBV10-3, the J call TRBJ2-3; TRBD2 matches 12 bases. CDR1 is ENHRY and CDR2 is SYGVKD in the germline V gene. The J segment lost 3 bases and the V segment lost 5 bases, leaving 3 bases of the junction unmatched. This CDR3 is 15 amino acids long. CDR3 residues: CAISSGTSGTDTQYF. The CDR3 DNA sequence: TGTGCCATCAGTTCCGGGACTAGCGGGACAGATACGCAGTATTTT.

V usage is TRBV30 and J usage is TRBJ1-1; possible D gene TRBD1, 5 bases. Germline CDR1 is GTSNPN and CDR2 is SVGIG (reference sequence). The CDR3 is 14 residues long. V lost 0 bases, J lost 5 bases, and 13 bases lay in between. The CDR3 spells CAWSVSRRGTEAFF. The CDR3, as DNA: TGTGCCTGGAGTGTATCCAGGCGGGGGACTGAAGCTTTCTTT.

In DNA, the CDR3 is TGCGCCAGCAGCTTGGGACAGCCGGTCGACGAGCAGTACTTC. Protein: CASSLGQPVDEQYF. The J gene is TRBJ2-7, the V gene TRBV5-1; D is possibly TRBD1 (5 bases). In germline, CDR1 is SGHRS, CDR2 YFSETQ. The CDR3 runs 14 residues. V was clipped by 0 bases and J by 5 bases, with 12 bases between them.

This clone was counted between two and nine times. This chain links TRBV7-2 with TRBJ1-2; D is perhaps TRBD1 (5 bases). With 5 bases removed from V and 3 bases from J, the gap between germline ends came to 16 bases. This CDR3 is built from 15 residues. Germline V gives CDR1 SGHTA, CDR2 FQGNSA. The CDR3, as DNA: TGTGCCAGCAGCCCTGGGGGGATTTCCTACTATGGCTACACCTTC. Translation gives CASSPGGISYYGYTF.

The rearrangement uses TRBV6-1 and TRBJ1-1; D is unresolved. Deletions cut 2 bases from V and 2 bases from J, with 9 bases between. CDR3 length: 14 residues. CDR1 and CDR2 from the germline V gene are MNHNS and SASEGT. The DNA for the CDR3 is TGTGCCAGCAGTGAAAGAACAGCTAACACTGAAGCTTTCTTT. Amino acids: CASSERTANTEAFF.

The chain links TRBV6-5 to TRBJ2-5; tentatively, D is TRBD2 (6 bases). Deletions cut 6 bases from V and 4 bases from J, with 12 bases between. Germline V lookup: CDR1 MNHEY, CDR2 SVGAGI. The CDR3 extends over 13 amino acids. The CDR3 DNA reads as TGTGCCAGCAGCCGGGACTTCCGAGAGACCCAGTACTTC. Its translation is CASSRDFRETQYF.

This clone was counted a single time. This chain connects TRBV5-1 to TRBJ2-7; a weak D match, TRBD1 (6 bases). Trimming stripped 8 bases from V and 3 bases from J, with 18 bases between. This CDR3 is 14 amino acids long. The germline V gene has CDR1 SGHRS and CDR2 YFSETQ. The CDR3 loop reads CASTSGTPSYEQYF. The CDR3 DNA is TGCGCCAGTACCTCGGGGACACCCAGCTACGAGCAGTACTTC.

This chain connects TRBV27 to TRBJ1-1; 7 bases map to TRBD1. Germline assignment: CDR1 MNHEY and CDR2 SMNVEV (reference sequence). V was pared by 5 bases and J by 1 base, with 7 bases of the junction left unmatched. The CDR3 contains 15 residues. CDR3 nucleotides: TGTGCCAGCAGTGGTAGACAGGGATGGAACACTGAAGCTTTCTTT. It translates to CASSGRQGWNTEAFF.

The J gene is TRBJ1-6, the V gene TRBV5-5; D unclear. The germline V gene has CDR1 SGHKS and CDR2 YYEKEE (reference sequence). The germline V and J ends were trimmed by 0 bases and 8 bases, with 15 bases remaining between them. The CDR3 sequence is 16 residues long. CDR3 nucleotides: TGTGCCAGCAGCTTGGCCTACGGGCAGACTCATTCACCCCTCCACTTT. It is translated as CASSLAYGQTHSPLHF.

The rearrangement joins TRBV6-1 to TRBJ2-5, with 7 positions matching TRBD1. V lost 8 bases and J lost 2; bases outside the gene matches: 8. The CDR3 length is 14 residues. Germline CDR1 and CDR2: MNHNS and SASEGT. The CDR3 is CASGRGGRQETQYF. Written as DNA, the CDR3 is TGTGCCAGCGGAAGAGGGGGCAGACAAGAGACCCAGTACTTC.

Only one count was recorded for this clone. The V and J genes are TRBV27 and TRBJ2-3; D gene uncertain. V was pared by 4 bases and J by 2 bases, with 16 bases between. Germline CDR1 is MNHEY and CDR2 is SMNVEV (reference sequence). CDR3 length: 16 amino acids. The CDR3 sequence: CASSSKGYPTTDTQYF. CDR3 coding DNA: TGTGCCAGCAGTTCTAAAGGGTACCCAACCACAGATACGCAGTATTTT.

V and J are TRBV6-5 and TRBJ1-2; D remains ambiguous. Per germline, CDR1 MNHEY and CDR2 SVGAGI. Trimming cost V 4 bases and J 8 bases, with 8 bases left between them. This CDR3 contains 11 residues. CDR3 DNA sequence: TGTGCCAGCAGTTTCTATATAGGCTACACCTTC. Its protein product is CASSFYIGYTF.

Concerning this clone: This CDR3 is also generated by other DNA sequences in the sample. The chain employs TRBV5-1 and TRBJ1-3, with D uncertain. Germline CDR1 and CDR2: SGHRS and YFSETQ. V was clipped by 0 bases and J by 4 bases, with 5 bases between them. There are 13 residues in the CDR3. This CDR3 is CASSLVGGNTIYF. For the CDR3, the DNA is TGCGCCAGCAGCTTGGTTGGCGGAAACACCATATATTTT.

The rearrangement joins TRBV6-6 to TRBJ1-2; D call uncertain. The CDR3 is made up of 15 amino acids. Germline V lookup: CDR1 MNHNY, CDR2 SVGAGI (reference sequence). Trimming cost V 7 bases and J 3 bases, with 18 bases left between them. CDR3 coding DNA: TGTGCCAGCACTGACCCGTCCGGTGTCGACTATGGCTACACCTTC. The encoded protein is CASTDPSGVDYGYTF.